The 3 T cell receptor beta chains presented below share a single source sample, sequenced in a study of T cells in Graves' hyperthyroidism and ophthalmopathy. Amplification of TCR beta CDR3 regions used RNA as the template. TCR CDR3 underwent first-round RT-PCR with the HTBI primer set. Each CDR3 protein is one row after TCRdb ran MiXCR on the multiplex PCR reads. The sample has approximately 690,000 distinct CDR3 sequences, around 20% seen once; the top ten hold 34%. Sequenced sample: blood. Receptor source: a man under 40 with Graves' ophthalmopathy.

This clonotype was seen repeatedly, ten times or more. V and J are TRBV27 and TRBJ2-7, with 12 bases that match TRBD2. In germline, CDR1 is MNHEY, CDR2 SMNVEV (reference sequence). The CDR3 is 18 amino acids. Trimming at V came to 5 bases and at J to 3 bases, leaving 14 bases not matched to a gene. In DNA, the CDR3 is TGTGCCAGCAGTCCCCTGACTAGCGGGGGTACTAACGACTACGAGCAGTACTTC. It yields the protein CASSPLTSGGTNDYEQYF.

Turning to this clonotype: At one end, the junction sequence differs from germline, possibly due to a read error. The gene calls are TRBV5-1 and TRBJ2-1; 8 bases are shared with TRBD2. The V gene's germline CDR1 is SGHRS and CDR2 YFSETQ. This CDR3 spans 17 amino acids. The CDR3 DNA sequence: TGTGCCAGCAGCTTAAGCGGGAGTGTCGTTTCCTACAATGAGCAGTTCTTC. Translation: CASSLSGSVVSYNEQFF.

In DNA, the CDR3 is TGTGCCAGCAGCTCACCGGACAGGGTAATATACGAGCAGTACTTC. Its translation: CASSSPDRVIYEQYF. This chain links TRBV13 with TRBJ2-7, with 8 bases fitting TRBD1. The germline V gene has CDR1 PRHDT and CDR2 FYEKMQ (reference sequence). CDR3 length: 15 residues. With V trimmed by 4 bases and J by 4 bases, 9 bases remained unmatched.